The clone carrying this TCR beta chain ranks as large. V was clipped by 7 bases and J by 7 bases, with 13 bases between them. There are 12 residues in the CDR3. Germline V gives CDR1 MDHEN, CDR2 SYDVKM. DNA input per subset was roughly 9,000 to 110,000 sorted cells. The assay was immunoSEQ multiplex PCR, and TCRdb's table has in-frame clones only and misses some. Of about 1,500 clones listed, less than 70% are singletons. The sample is drawn from a study of CD39 and CD103 CD8 tumor-infiltrating T cells. Study details: Repertoire comparisons were shown for four patients, including a melanoma patient.

The sequence was collected from a human donor with head and neck squamous cell carcinoma. The V and J genes are TRBV28 and TRBJ2-5; possible D gene TRBD2, 5 bases. The material sequenced was CD39- CD103+ CD8+ T cells sorted from the tumor. The sample's subset: CD103+CD39- single-positive CD45RA- CD8 T cells. The CDR3: CASTPPRGTQYF. The CDR3 nucleotides read TGTGCCAGCACCCCACCTCGGGGGACCCAGTACTTC.